The rows below give T cell receptor beta chains drawn from one sample of a study of neurological immune-mediated disorders. Each CDR3 protein is one row after TCRdb ran MiXCR on the 5' RACE reads. The sample carries about 25,000 distinct CDR3 sequences, more than 2.5% recorded once. Input material: PBMCs. Source of these receptors: a woman younger than 45 with multiple sclerosis. The CDR3 runs from the conserved cysteine through the conserved F or W. A D gene is named only where the DNA matches it firmly. Some rows mark clone size as missing; the rest say once, few, many or name a class of expanded clone.

v_gene	d_gene	j_gene	abundance	CDR3aa	CDR3nt
TRBV5-6	.	TRBJ2-1	many	CASSLGGRLSYNEQFF	TGTGCCAGCAGCTTAGGTGGGCGGCTCTCCTACAATGAGCAGTTCTTC
TRBV5-1	.	TRBJ2-5	many	CASQPGSTQETQYF	TGCGCCAGCCAACCGGGGAGTACCCAAGAGACCCAGTACTTC
TRBV5-1	.	TRBJ1-5	many	CASSFSSGAGQPQHF	TGCGCCAGCAGCTTCTCATCGGGGGCCGGTCAGCCCCAGCATTTT
TRBV12-3/TRBV12-4	TRBD1	TRBJ2-1	many	CASSLTYRGAEQFF	TGTGCCAGCAGTTTAACATACAGGGGTGCTGAGCAGTTCTTC
TRBV6-1	.	TRBJ1-1	.	CASSGWMTWLTEAFF	TGTGCCAGCAGTGGATGGATGACCTGGTTGACTGAAGCTTTCTTT
TRBV21-1	.	TRBJ1-5	many	CASSKIRDRALYSNQPQNF	TGTGCCAGCAGCAAAATCCGGGACAGGGCGCTATATAGCAATCAGCCCCAGAATTTT
TRBV12-3/TRBV12-4	.	TRBJ2-3	many	CASRSESTDTQYF	TGTGCCAGCAGATCGGAAAGCACAGATACGCAGTATTTT
TRBV5-1	.	TRBJ2-4	.	CASRGTAKKIQYF	TGCGCCAGCAGGGGGACGGCCAAAAAAATTCAGTACTTC
TRBV2	TRBD1	TRBJ2-1	many	CASSGMGTAYNEQFF	TGTGCCAGCAGTGGAATGGGGACAGCCTACAATGAGCAGTTCTTC
TRBV2	.	TRBJ1-1	many	CASRGRTGGTEAFF	TGTGCCAGCCGCGGACGGACGGGGGGCACTGAAGCTTTCTTT
TRBV7-2	.	TRBJ2-5	many	CASSSRDSKGTQYF	TGTGCCAGCAGCTCCCGGGACTCCAAAGGAACCCAGTACTTC
TRBV7-9	.	TRBJ2-3	medium-sized	CASSSLTDTQYF	TGTGCCAGCAGCTCCCTCACAGATACGCAGTATTTT
TRBV7-2	TRBD1	TRBJ2-5	.	CASSLATGGLRETQYF	TGTGCCAGCAGCTTAGCGACAGGGGGGCTTAGGGAGACCCAGTACTTC
TRBV12-3/TRBV12-4	.	TRBJ2-7	medium-sized	CASAVRGRSEQYF	TGTGCCAGCGCCGTCAGGGGAAGATCCGAGCAGTACTTC
TRBV20-1	.	TRBJ2-5	many	CSARETGTWYF	TGCAGTGCTAGAGAAACCGGGACTTGGTACTTC
TRBV5-1	TRBD2	TRBJ2-3	many	CASSPVAGGNTQYF	TGCGCCAGCAGCCCCGTAGCGGGGGGGAATACGCAGTATTTT
TRBV5-5	.	TRBJ2-5	many	CASLGETQYF	TGTGCCAGTCTCGGGGAGACCCAGTACTTC
TRBV28	.	TRBJ2-7	medium-sized	CASSLGSFYEQYF	TGTGCCAGCAGTTTAGGGTCCTTCTACGAGCAGTACTTC
TRBV12-3/TRBV12-4	TRBD1	TRBJ2-5	many	CASSFGQAIQETQYF	TGTGCCAGCAGTTTCGGACAGGCAATCCAAGAGACCCAGTACTTC
TRBV18	.	TRBJ1-4	many	CASSRDLTTNEKLFF	TGTGCCAGCTCACGGGACCTAACAACTAATGAAAAACTGTTTTTT
TRBV29-1	.	TRBJ2-7	.	CSVARDVSYEQYF	TGCAGCGTGGCCAGGGACGTCAGCTACGAGCAGTACTTC
TRBV11-3	TRBD1	TRBJ2-7	many	CASSGQGTAEQYF	TGTGCCAGCAGTGGACAGGGAACGGCCGAGCAGTACTTC
TRBV20-1	.	TRBJ2-3	many	CSARTSTDTQYF	TGCAGTGCTAGGACTAGCACAGATACGCAGTATTTT
TRBV6-5	.	TRBJ2-5	many	CASSPDRPQETQYF	TGTGCCAGCAGCCCCGACAGGCCGCAAGAGACCCAGTACTTC
TRBV7-2	.	TRBJ1-1	many	CASSPNGHVTEAFF	TGTGCCAGCAGCCCAAACGGACATGTCACTGAAGCTTTCTTT
TRBV5-1	TRBD2	TRBJ2-7	many	CASRTGGSTYEQYF	TGCGCCAGCAGGACGGGGGGTTCGACCTACGAGCAGTACTTC
TRBV7-9	.	TRBJ1-2	many	CASIPLGRGGNYGYTF	TGTGCCTCCATCCCCCTAGGTCGGGGAGGTAACTATGGCTACACCTTC
TRBV7-2	.	TRBJ2-1	many	CASSQQGPTTSNEQFF	TGTGCCAGCAGCCAGCAGGGACCCACCACGTCCAATGAGCAGTTCTTC
TRBV7-2	.	TRBJ2-2	many	CASSLMPSVANTGELFF	TGTGCCAGCAGCTTGATGCCTAGCGTAGCGAACACCGGGGAGCTGTTTTTT
TRBV2	TRBD1	TRBJ2-1	many	CASSGTGNVSRFF	TGTGCCAGCAGCGGGACAGGGAACGTCTCGCGGTTCTTC
TRBV18	.	TRBJ2-7	few	CASSPGRQTYEQYF	TGTGCCAGCTCACCGGGGAGACAGACCTACGAGCAGTACTTC
TRBV5-1	.	TRBJ2-6	many	CASSITGLSSGANVLTF	TGCGCCAGCAGCATCACAGGGTTATCCTCTGGGGCCAACGTCCTGACTTTC
TRBV12-3/TRBV12-4	.	TRBJ2-7	many	CASSPPGRSYEQYF	TGTGCCAGCAGCCCACCGGGACGGTCCTACGAGCAGTACTTC
TRBV7-2	.	TRBJ1-5	few	CASSLERFNQPQNF	TGTGCCAGCAGCTTAGAACGGTTCAATCAGCCCCAGAATTTT
TRBV12-3/TRBV12-4	TRBD1	TRBJ1-1	many	CASSSSGGRMNTEAFF	TGTGCCAGCAGTTCCTCAGGGGGCAGGATGAACACTGAAGCTTTCTTT
TRBV15	TRBD2	TRBJ2-1	many	CATSSPQTSGRNEQFF	TGTGCCACCAGCAGCCCGCAGACTAGCGGGAGGAATGAGCAGTTCTTC
TRBV20-1	.	TRBJ2-3	many	CSARRGGSNTDTQYF	TGCAGTGCTAGAAGAGGAGGGAGTAACACAGATACGCAGTATTTT
TRBV20-1	.	TRBJ1-5	many	CSARRSLNQPQNF	TGCAGTGCTAGACGGTCGCTCAATCAGCCCCAGAATTTT
TRBV7-2	TRBD1	TRBJ2-3	many	CASSLWAGGAGDTQYF	TGTGCCAGCAGCTTATGGGCAGGGGGCGCGGGGGATACGCAGTATTTT
TRBV5-1	TRBD1	TRBJ2-3	many	CASSEQGTDTQYF	TGCGCCAGCAGCGAACAGGGGACAGATACGCAGTATTTT
TRBV6-6	.	TRBJ1-5	.	CASRQTGSNQPQNF	TGTGCCAGCAGGCAGACAGGTAGCAATCAGCCCCAGAATTTT
TRBV5-1	TRBD2	TRBJ2-3	many	CASSGGGRLDTQYF	TGCGCCAGCAGCGGAGGCGGGAGGCTGGATACGCAGTATTTT
TRBV4-3	.	TRBJ2-1	.	CASSQDLHEQFF	TGCGCCAGCAGCCAAGATCTGCATGAGCAGTTCTTC
TRBV12-3/TRBV12-4	TRBD1	TRBJ1-2	many	CASSERDRDGYTF	TGTGCCAGCAGTGAAAGGGACAGGGATGGCTACACCTTC
TRBV20-1	.	TRBJ1-2	many	CSARFNYGYTF	TGCAGTGCTAGATTTAACTATGGCTACACCTTC
TRBV20-1	.	TRBJ2-5	many	CSARVPGPETQYF	TGCAGTGCTAGGGTACCAGGGCCAGAGACCCAGTACTTC
TRBV2	.	TRBJ2-7	many	CASRPQGFSYEQYF	TGTGCCAGCAGACCACAGGGTTTCAGCTACGAGCAGTACTTC
TRBV11-3	TRBD1	TRBJ2-2	medium-sized	CASRRDSNTGELFF	TGTGCCAGCAGGAGGGACAGCAACACCGGGGAGCTGTTTTTT
TRBV12-3/TRBV12-4	.	TRBJ1-5	many	CASSLPRAPQHF	TGTGCCAGCAGTCTTCCAAGGGCACCCCAGCATTTT